This T cell receptor beta chain was captured by sequencing in a study of T cells of healthy individuals. V lost 6 bases to trimming and J lost 6 bases; unmatched junction nucleotides: 8. Germline-derived CDR1 and CDR2 are MNHNY and SVGAGI (reference sequence). This CDR3 region has 14 residues. TCRdb re-analysed the 5' RACE reads in MiXCR, keeping a single row per CDR3 protein. The table lists 100,000 or so distinct CDR3 sequences, approximately 18% of them singletons. The V call is TRBV6-6, the J call TRBJ2-4; 7 nucleotides align to TRBD2. The receptor comes from a human donor in good health. CDR3 in DNA: TGTGCCAGCAGCCTTCGGGACTACCTAAACATTCAGTACTTC. Translated, it gives CASSLRDYLNIQYF.